This note documents a single T cell receptor beta chain sequence. This specimen comes from a study of control samples from healthy donors and cancer patients. Assay: immunoSEQ multiplex PCR; the TCRdb copy retains only in-frame clones and omits some. Among just under 150,000 clones listed, around 92% were seen once. V gave up 3 bases and J gave up 3 bases; unmatched junction bases: 10. This CDR3 contains 15 residues. Per germline, CDR1 DFQATT and CDR2 SNEGSKA (reference sequence). Sequenced sample: blood. The TCR originated in a man aged 25 to 45 in good health. The V call is TRBV20-1, the J call TRBJ1-2; 7 bases map to TRBD1. The CDR3 spells CSASGSPGGDYGYTF. Here the CDR3 DNA reads TGCAGTGCTAGTGGGTCGCCAGGGGGTGACTATGGCTACACCTTC.